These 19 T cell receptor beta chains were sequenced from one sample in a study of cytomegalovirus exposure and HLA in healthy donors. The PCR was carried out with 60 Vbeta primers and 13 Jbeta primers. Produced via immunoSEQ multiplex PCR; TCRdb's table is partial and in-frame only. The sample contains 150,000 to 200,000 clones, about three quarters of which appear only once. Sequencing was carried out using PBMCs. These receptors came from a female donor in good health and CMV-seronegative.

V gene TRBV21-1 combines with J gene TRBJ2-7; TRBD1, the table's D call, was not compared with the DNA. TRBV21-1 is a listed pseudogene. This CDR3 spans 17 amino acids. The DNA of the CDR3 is TGTGCCAGCAGCAAAGAAGGGTCGGGGGACAGTCTAGGGGAGCAGTACTTC. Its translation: CASSKEGSGDSLGEQYF.

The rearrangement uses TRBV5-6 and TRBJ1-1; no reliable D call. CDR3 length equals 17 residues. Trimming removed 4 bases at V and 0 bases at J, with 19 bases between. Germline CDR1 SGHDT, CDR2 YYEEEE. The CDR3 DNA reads TGTGCCAGCAGCCAACCCTTCGGGGATATGATGAACACTGAAGCTTTCTTT. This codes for CASSQPFGDMMNTEAFF. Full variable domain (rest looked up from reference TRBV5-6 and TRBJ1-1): DAGVTQSPTHLIKTRGQQVTLRCSPKSGHDTVSWYQQALGQGPQFIFQYYEEEERQRGNFPDRFSGHQFPNYSSELNVNALLLGDSALYLCASSQPFGDMMNTEAFFGQGTRLTVV.

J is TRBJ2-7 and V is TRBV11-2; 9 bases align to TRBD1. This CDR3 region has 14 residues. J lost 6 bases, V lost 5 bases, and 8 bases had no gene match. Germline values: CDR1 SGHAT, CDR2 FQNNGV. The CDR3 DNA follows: TGTGCCAGCAGCCCCCGGGACAGGGAACGCGAGCAGTACTTC. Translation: CASSPRDREREQYF.

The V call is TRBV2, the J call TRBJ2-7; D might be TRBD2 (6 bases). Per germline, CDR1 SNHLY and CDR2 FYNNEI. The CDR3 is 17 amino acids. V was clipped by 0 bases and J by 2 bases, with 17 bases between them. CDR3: CASSEAGTPDYTYEQYF. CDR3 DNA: TGTGCCAGCAGTGAAGCGGGGACTCCTGACTATACCTACGAGCAGTACTTC.

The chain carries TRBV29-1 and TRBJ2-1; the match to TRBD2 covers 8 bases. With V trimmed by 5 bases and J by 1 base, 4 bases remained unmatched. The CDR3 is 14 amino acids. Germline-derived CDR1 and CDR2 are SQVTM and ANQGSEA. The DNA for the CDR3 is TGCAGCGTTCTTAGCGGGATGTCCTACAATGAGCAGTTCTTC. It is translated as CSVLSGMSYNEQFF.

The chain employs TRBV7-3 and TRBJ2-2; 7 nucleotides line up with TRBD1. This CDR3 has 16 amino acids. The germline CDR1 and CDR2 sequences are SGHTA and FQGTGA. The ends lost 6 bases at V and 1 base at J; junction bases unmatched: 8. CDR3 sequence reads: CASSLGTAMNTGELFF. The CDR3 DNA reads TGTGCCAGCAGTTTGGGGACAGCGATGAACACCGGGGAGCTGTTTTTT. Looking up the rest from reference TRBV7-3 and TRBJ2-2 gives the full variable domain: GAGVSQTPSNKVTEKGKYVELRCDPISGHTALYWYRQSLGQGPEFLIYFQGTGAADDSGLPNDRFFAVRPEGSVSTLKIQRTERGDSAVYLCASSLGTAMNTGELFFGEGSRLTVL.

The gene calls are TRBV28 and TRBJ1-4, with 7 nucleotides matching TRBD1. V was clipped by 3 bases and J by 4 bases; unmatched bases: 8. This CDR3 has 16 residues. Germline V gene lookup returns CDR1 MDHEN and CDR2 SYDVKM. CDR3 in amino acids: CASSLRRQGRNEKLFF. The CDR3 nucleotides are TGTGCCAGCAGTTTGCGGAGACAGGGACGTAATGAAAAACTGTTTTTT.

The CDR3 reads CATRGSRGREQYF. CDR3 in DNA: TGTGCCACCAGGGGGTCCCGGGGCCGGGAGCAGTACTTC. The rearrangement links TRBV19 to TRBJ2-7; 7 bases line up with TRBD1. The CDR3 loop spans 13 amino acids. Germline V gene data show CDR1 as LNHDA and CDR2 as SQIVND (reference sequence). J gave up 7 bases and V 10 bases, and 13 bases lay outside the gene matches. The variable domain in full, with the rest retrieved from reference TRBV19 and TRBJ2-7, is DGGITQSPKYLFRKEGQNVTLSCEQNLNHDAMYWYRQDPGQGLRLIYYSQIVNDFQKGDIAEGYSVSREKKESFPLTVTSAQKNPTAFYLCATRGSRGREQYFGPGTRLTVT.

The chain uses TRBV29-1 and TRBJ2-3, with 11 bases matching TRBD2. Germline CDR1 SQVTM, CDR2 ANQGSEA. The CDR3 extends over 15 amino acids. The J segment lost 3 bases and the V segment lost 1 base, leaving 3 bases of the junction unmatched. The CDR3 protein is CSVEAVAGGTDTQYF. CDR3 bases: TGCAGCGTTGAAGCGGTAGCGGGAGGGACAGATACGCAGTATTTT.

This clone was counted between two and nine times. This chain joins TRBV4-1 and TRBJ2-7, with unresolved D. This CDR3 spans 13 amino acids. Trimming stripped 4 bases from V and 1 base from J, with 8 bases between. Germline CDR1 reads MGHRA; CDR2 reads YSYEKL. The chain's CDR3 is CASSLPDSYEQYF. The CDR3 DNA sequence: TGCGCCAGCAGCCTGCCAGATTCCTACGAGCAGTACTTC.

The CDR3 DNA reads as TGTGCCTGGAGGGATGAAGACGGGGTTCGCCGGTTAAACTTCTTC. Translated, it gives CAWRDEDGVRRLNFF. The rearrangement uses TRBV30 and TRBJ2-1; maybe TRBD2 (5 bases). The CDR3 spans 15 residues. Germline CDR1 is GTSNPN and CDR2 is SVGIG (reference sequence). Trimming took 3 bases from V and 16 from J, leaving 28 bases between them. Together with reference TRBV30 and TRBJ2-1, the CDR3 gives the full variable domain: SQTIHQWPATLVQPVGSPLSLECTVEGTSNPNLYWYRQAAGRGLQLLFYSVGIGQISSEVPQNLSASRPQDRQFILSSKKLLLSDSGFYLCAWRDEDGVRRLNFFGPGTRLTVL.

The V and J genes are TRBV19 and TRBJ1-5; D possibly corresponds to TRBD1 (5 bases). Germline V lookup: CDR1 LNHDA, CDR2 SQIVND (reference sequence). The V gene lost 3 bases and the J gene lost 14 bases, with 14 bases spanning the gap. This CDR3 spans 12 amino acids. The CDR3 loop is CASSIYGATEHF. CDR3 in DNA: TGTGCCAGTAGTATTTATGGGGCAACCGAGCATTTT.

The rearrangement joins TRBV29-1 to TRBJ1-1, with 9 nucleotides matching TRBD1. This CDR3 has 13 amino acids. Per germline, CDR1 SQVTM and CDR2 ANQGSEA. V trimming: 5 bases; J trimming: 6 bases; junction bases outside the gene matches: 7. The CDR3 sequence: CSVSTGGRAEAFF. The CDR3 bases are TGCAGCGTTTCGACAGGGGGAAGGGCTGAAGCTTTCTTT.

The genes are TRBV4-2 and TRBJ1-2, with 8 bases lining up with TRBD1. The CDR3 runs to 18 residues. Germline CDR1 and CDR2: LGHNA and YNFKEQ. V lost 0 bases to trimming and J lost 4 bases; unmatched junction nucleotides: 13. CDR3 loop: CASSQEPGQEQTTYGYTF. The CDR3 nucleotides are TGTGCCAGCAGCCAAGAGCCGGGACAGGAACAAACTACCTATGGCTACACCTTC.

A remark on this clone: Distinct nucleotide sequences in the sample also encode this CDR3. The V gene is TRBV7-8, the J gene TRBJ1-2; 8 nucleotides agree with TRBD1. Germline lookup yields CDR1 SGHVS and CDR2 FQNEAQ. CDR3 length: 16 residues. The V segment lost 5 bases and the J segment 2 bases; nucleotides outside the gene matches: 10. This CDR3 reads CASSLPGQGSNYGYTF. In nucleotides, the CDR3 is TGTGCCAGCAGCCTACCAGGACAGGGATCGAACTATGGCTACACCTTC.

In DNA form, the CDR3 reads TGTGCCAGCAGCCGAAAGAACAGGCAGTACTTC. This translates into CASSRKNRQYF. The rearrangement joins TRBV7-9 to TRBJ2-7; no reliable D call. CDR1 is SEHNR and CDR2 is FQNEAQ in the germline V gene (reference sequence). The CDR3 length is 11 residues. Trimming pared 5 bases from V and 9 bases from J, leaving 11 bases between.

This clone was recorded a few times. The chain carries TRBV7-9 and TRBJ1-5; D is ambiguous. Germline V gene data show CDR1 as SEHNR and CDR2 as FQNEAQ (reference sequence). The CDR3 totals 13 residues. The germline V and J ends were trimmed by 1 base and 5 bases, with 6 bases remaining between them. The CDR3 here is CASSLEGDQPQHF. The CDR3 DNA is TGTGCCAGCAGCTTAGAGGGAGATCAGCCCCAGCATTTT.

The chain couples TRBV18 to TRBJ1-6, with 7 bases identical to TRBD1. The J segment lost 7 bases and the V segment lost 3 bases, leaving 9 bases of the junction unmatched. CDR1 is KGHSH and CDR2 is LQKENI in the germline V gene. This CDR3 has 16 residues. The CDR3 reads CASSPHPAGGNSPLHF. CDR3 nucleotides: TGTGCCAGCTCACCCCATCCTGCAGGGGGGAATTCACCCCTCCACTTT.

The CDR3: CASSVQGNQPQHF. The DNA of the CDR3 is TGTGCCAGCAGTGTCCAGGGGAATCAGCCCCAGCATTTT. The chain has TRBV2 and TRBJ1-5; possible D gene TRBD1, 6 bases. This CDR3 has 13 amino acids. CDR1 and CDR2 (germline): SNHLY, FYNNEI. Between the trimmed V and J ends, which lost 4 bases and 4 bases, there was a span of 8 bases.